This TCR beta chain was obtained from a study of blood T cell repertoires in COVID-19. For the study at large: Donors in the United States, Italy and Spain gave samples during acute or convalescent COVID-19. The cDNA or gDNA used as material had been derived from T cells, B-cell-depleted T cells, or PBMCs.

Assay: immunoSEQ multiplex PCR; the TCRdb copy retains only in-frame clones and omits some. Among 490,000 or so clones listed, approximately 90% were seen once. All enrollees were roughly 18 to 90 years old and from about 24 US areas. Cohort 3 donors counted as recovered after two negative PCRs, clearance, or resolved symptoms. The CDR3 has 16 residues. Per germline, CDR1 LNHDA and CDR2 SQIVND (reference sequence). J lost 5 bases, V lost 3 bases, and 11 bases had no gene match. This sequence was found in a woman aged 60 to 75 who had recovered from COVID-19. The specimen sequenced was PBMCs or T cells enriched from blood (not recorded which). The rearrangement links TRBV19 to TRBJ2-3, with 7 bases matching TRBD2. CDR3 DNA sequence: TGTGCCAGTAGTATTAGCTTGGGGGGGTTAATAGATACGCAGTATTTT. It is translated as CASSISLGGLIDTQYF.